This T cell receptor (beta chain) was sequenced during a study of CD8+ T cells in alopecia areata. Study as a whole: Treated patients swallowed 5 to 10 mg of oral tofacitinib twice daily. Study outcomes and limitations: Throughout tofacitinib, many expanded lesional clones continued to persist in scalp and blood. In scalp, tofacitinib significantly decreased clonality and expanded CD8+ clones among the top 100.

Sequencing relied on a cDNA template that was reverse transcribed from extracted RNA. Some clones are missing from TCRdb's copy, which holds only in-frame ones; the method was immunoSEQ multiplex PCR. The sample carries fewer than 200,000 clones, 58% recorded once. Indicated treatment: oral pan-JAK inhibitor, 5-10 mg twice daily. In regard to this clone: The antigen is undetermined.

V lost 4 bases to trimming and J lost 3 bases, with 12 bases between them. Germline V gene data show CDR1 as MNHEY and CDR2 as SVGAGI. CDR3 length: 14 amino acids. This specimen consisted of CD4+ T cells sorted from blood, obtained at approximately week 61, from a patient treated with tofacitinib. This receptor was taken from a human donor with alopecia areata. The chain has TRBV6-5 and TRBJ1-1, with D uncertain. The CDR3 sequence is CASSSFLRDTEAFF. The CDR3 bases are TGTGCCAGCAGTTCCTTCCTAAGGGACACTGAAGCTTTCTTT.